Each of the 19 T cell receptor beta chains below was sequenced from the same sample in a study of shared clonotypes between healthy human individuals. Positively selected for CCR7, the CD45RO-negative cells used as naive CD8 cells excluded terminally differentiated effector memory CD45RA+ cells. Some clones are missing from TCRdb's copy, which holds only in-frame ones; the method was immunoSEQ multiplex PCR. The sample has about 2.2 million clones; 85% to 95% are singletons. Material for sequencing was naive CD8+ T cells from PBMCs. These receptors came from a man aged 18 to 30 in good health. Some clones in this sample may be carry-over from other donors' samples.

Written as DNA, the CDR3 is TGTGCCAGCAGCCCCAAGACTAGCGGGAGGTGGGAGACCCAGTACTTC. Translated: CASSPKTSGRWETQYF. This chain links TRBV7-2 with TRBJ2-5, with 13 positions matching TRBD2. Looked up from germline, CDR1 is SGHTA and CDR2 is FQGNSA. V gave up 5 bases and J gave up 5 bases; unmatched junction bases: 8. The CDR3 extends over 16 amino acids. Complete variable domain (other parts from reference TRBV7-2 and TRBJ2-5): GAGVSQSPSNKVTEKGKDVELRCDPISGHTALYWYRQSLGQGLEFLIYFQGNSAPDKSGLPSDRFSAERTGGSVSTLTIQRTQQEDSAVYLCASSPKTSGRWETQYFGPGTRLLVL.

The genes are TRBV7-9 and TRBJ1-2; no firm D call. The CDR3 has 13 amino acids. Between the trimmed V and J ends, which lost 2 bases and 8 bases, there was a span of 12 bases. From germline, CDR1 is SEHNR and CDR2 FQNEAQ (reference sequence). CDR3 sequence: CASSLSLPWGYTF. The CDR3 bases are TGTGCCAGCAGCTTATCGCTGCCCTGGGGCTACACCTTC. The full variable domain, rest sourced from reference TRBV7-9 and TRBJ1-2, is DTGVSQNPRHKITKRGQNVTFRCDPISEHNRLYWYRQTLGQGPEFLTYFQNEAQLEKSRLLSDRFSAERPKGSFSTLEIQRTEQGDSAMYLCASSLSLPWGYTFGSGTRLTVV.

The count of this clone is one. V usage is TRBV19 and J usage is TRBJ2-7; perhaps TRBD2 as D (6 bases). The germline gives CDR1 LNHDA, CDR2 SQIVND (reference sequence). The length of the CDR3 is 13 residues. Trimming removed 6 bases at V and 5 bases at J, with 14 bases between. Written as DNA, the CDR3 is TGTGCCAGTAGCATCCGGGGGTTTGACGAGCAGTACTTC. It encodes CASSIRGFDEQYF.

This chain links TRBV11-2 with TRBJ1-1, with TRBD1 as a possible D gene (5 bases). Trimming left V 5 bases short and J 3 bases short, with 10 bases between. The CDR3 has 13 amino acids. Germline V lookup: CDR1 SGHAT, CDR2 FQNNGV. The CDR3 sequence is CASSPAGDTEAFF. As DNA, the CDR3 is TGTGCCAGCAGCCCGGCGGGGGACACTGAAGCTTTCTTT.

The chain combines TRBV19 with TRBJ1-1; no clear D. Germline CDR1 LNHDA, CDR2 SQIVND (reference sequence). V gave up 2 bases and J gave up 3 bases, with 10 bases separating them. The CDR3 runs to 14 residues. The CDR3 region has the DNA TGTGCCAGTAGTATAAAGGACGGAGACACTGAAGCTTTCTTT. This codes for CASSIKDGDTEAFF.

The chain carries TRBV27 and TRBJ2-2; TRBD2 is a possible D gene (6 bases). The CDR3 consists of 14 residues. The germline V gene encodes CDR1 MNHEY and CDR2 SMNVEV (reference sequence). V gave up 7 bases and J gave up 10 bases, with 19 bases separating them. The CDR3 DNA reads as TGTGCCAGCACCCCGTTGGGGTGGGAGGAGGAGCTGTTTTTT. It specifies CASTPLGWEEELFF.

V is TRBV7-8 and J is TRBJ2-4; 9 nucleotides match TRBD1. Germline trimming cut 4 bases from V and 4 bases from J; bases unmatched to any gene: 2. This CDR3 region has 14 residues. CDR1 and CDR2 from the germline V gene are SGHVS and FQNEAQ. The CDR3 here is CASSSGQGKNIQYF. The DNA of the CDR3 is TGTGCCAGCAGCTCGGGACAGGGTAAAAACATTCAGTACTTC. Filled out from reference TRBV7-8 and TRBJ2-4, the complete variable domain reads GAGVSQSPRYKVAKRGQDVALRCDPISGHVSLFWYQQALGQGPEFLTYFQNEAQLDKSGLPSDRFFAERPEGSVSTLKIQRTQQEDSAVYLCASSSGQGKNIQYFGAGTRLSVL.

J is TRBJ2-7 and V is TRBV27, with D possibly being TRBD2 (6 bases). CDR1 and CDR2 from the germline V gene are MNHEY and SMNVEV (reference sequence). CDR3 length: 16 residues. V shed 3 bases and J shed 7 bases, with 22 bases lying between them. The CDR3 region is CASSLSPGTPQGEQYF. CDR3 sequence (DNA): TGTGCCAGCAGTTTGTCCCCCGGGACTCCTCAAGGGGAGCAGTACTTC.

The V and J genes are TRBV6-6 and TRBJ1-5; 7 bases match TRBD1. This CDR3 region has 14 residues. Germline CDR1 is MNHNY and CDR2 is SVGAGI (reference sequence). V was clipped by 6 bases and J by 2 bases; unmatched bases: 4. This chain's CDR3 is CASRPDRGNQPQHF. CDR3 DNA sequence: TGTGCCAGCAGACCTGACAGGGGCAATCAGCCCCAGCATTTT.

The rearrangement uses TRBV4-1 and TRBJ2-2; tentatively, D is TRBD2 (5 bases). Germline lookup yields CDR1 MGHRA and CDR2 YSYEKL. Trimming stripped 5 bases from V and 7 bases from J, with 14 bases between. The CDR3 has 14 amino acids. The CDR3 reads CASSAISGNGELFF. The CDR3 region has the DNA TGCGCCAGCAGCGCAATATCCGGGAACGGGGAGCTGTTTTTT.

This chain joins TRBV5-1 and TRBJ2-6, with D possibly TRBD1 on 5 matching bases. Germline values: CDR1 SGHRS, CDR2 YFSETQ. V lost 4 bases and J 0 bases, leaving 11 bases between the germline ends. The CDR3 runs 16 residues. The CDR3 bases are TGCGCCAGCAGCCCAGACAGCTTCTCTGGGGCCAACGTCCTGACTTTC. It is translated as CASSPDSFSGANVLTF. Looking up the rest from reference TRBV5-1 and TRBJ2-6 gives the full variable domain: KAGVTQTPRYLIKTRGQQVTLSCSPISGHRSVSWYQQTPGQGLQFLFEYFSETQRNKGNFPGRFSGRQFSNSRSEMNVSTLELGDSALYLCASSPDSFSGANVLTFGAGSRLTVL.

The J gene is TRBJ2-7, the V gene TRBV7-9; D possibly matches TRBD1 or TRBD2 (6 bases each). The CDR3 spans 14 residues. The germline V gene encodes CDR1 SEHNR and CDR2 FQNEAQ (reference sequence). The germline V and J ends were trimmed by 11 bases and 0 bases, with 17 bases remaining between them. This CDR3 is CAGVKGGSSYEQYF. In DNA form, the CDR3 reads TGTGCCGGGGTGAAAGGGGGGAGCTCCTACGAGCAGTACTTC. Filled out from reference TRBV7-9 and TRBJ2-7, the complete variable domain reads DTGVSQNPRHKITKRGQNVTFRCDPISEHNRLYWYRQTLGQGPEFLTYFQNEAQLEKSRLLSDRFSAERPKGSFSTLEIQRTEQGDSAMYLCAGVKGGSSYEQYFGPGTRLTVT.

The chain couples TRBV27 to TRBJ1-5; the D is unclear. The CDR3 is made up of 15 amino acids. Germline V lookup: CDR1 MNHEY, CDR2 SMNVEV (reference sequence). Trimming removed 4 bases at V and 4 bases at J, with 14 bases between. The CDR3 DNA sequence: TGTGCCAGCAGTTCCGTAGGGTCCCGAAATCAGCCCCAGCATTTT. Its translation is CASSSVGSRNQPQHF.

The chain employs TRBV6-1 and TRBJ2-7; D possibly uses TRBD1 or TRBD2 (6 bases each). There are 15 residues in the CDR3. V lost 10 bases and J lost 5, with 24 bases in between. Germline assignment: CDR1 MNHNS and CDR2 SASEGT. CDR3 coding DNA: TGTGCCACCCACCCGCGGCAGGGGAGGACCCACGAGCAGTACTTC. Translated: CATHPRQGRTHEQYF.

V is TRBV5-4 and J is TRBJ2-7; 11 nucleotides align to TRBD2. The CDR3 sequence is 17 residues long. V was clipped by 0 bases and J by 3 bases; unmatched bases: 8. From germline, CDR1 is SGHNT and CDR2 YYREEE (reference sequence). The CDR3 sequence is CASSLGQGGLADYEQYF. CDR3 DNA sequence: TGTGCCAGCAGCTTGGGGCAGGGGGGACTAGCGGACTACGAGCAGTACTTC.

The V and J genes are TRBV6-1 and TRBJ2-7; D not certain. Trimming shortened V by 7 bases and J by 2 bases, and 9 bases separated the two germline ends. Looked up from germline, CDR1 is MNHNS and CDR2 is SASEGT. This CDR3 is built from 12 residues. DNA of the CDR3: TGTGCCAGCATTTATGGTGCCTACGAGCAGTACTTC. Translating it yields CASIYGAYEQYF.

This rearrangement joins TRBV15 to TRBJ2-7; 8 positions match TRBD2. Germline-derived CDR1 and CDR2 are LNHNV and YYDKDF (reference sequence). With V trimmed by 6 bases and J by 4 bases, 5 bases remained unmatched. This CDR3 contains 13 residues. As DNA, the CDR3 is TGTGCCACCAGGGAGCGGGGGTCTTACGAGCAGTACTTC. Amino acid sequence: CATRERGSYEQYF. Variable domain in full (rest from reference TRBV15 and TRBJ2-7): DAMVIQNPRYQVTQFGKPVTLSCSQTLNHNVMYWYQQKSSQAPKLLFHYYDKDFNNEADTPDNFQSRRPNTSFCFLDIRSPGLGDTAMYLCATRERGSYEQYFGPGTRLTVT.

The CDR3 loop is CASSELVLGHTF. As DNA, the CDR3 is TGTGCCAGCAGTGAACTGGTTTTAGGTCACACCTTC. The rearrangement uses TRBV2 and TRBJ1-2; D is unclear. V was pared by 2 bases and J by 12 bases, with 13 bases between. The germline gives CDR1 SNHLY, CDR2 FYNNEI. The CDR3 extends over 12 amino acids.

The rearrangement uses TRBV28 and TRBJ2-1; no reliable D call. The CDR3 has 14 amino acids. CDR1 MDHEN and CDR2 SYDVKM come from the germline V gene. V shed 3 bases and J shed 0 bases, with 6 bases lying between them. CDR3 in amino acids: CASSLRNSYNEQFF. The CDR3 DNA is TGTGCCAGCAGTTTGCGGAACTCCTACAATGAGCAGTTCTTC.